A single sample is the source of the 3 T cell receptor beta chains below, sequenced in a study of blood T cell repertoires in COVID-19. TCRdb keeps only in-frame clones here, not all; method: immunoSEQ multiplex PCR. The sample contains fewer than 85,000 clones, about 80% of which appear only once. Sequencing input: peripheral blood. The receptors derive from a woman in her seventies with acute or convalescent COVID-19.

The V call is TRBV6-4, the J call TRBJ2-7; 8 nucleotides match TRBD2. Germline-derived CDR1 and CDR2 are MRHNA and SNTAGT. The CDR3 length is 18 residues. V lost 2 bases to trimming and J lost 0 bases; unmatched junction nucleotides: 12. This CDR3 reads CASSDPGVAGRSSYEQYF. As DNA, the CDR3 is TGTGCCAGCAGTGACCCTGGGGTAGCGGGAAGGAGCTCCTACGAGCAGTACTTC.

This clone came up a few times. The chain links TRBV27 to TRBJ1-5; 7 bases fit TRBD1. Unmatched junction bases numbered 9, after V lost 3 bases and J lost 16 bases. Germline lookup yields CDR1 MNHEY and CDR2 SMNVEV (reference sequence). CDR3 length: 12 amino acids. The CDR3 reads CASSFRQGRLHF. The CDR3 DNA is TGTGCCAGCAGTTTTAGACAGGGTAGGTTACATTTT.

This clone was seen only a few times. The CDR3 nucleotides read TGTGCCAGTTGGTCCAGCTCCTATAATTCACCCCTCCACTTT. It is translated as CASWSSSYNSPLHF. The chain combines TRBV6-5 with TRBJ1-6, with D unclear. Germline CDR1 is MNHEY and CDR2 is SVGAGI. V lost 9 bases and J 0 bases, leaving 9 bases between the germline ends. This CDR3 spans 14 amino acids.